Presented here are 2 T cell receptor beta chains from one specimen sequenced in a study of T-cell reconstitution after alpha-beta-depleted transplantation in children. TCRbeta library construction was performed incorporating unique molecular identifiers. Using its own MiXCR run on the PCR reads, TCRdb lists one record per CDR3 protein. This table holds 200,000 to 250,000 distinct CDR3 sequences, roughly 25% found once. The sequenced sample was PBMCs, mostly from graft donor cells, obtained 360 days after TCRalphabeta/CD19-depleted stem cell transplant. These TCRs come from a female patient aged 2-15 years who had a stem cell transplant for congenital amegakaryocytic thrombocytopenia, so the T cells may come from the graft donor.

The chain employs TRBV20-1 and TRBJ1-4, with a weak D call TRBD1 (5 bases). The germline V and J ends were trimmed by 2 bases and 0 bases, with 7 bases remaining between them. CDR1 is DFQATT and CDR2 is SNEGSKA in the germline V gene (reference sequence). The CDR3 has 14 residues. The CDR3 loop is CSARQGATNEKLFF. The CDR3 DNA reads as TGCAGTGCTAGACAGGGAGCAACTAATGAAAAACTGTTTTTT.

The chain joins TRBV12-3 or TRBV12-4 to TRBJ2-3; TRBD2 matches at 7 bases. The CDR3 is 15 amino acids. Unmatched junction bases numbered 6, after V lost 6 bases and J lost 0 bases. CDR3: CASSVPGLSTDTQYF. CDR3 in DNA: TGTGCCAGCAGCGTACCGGGACTAAGCACAGATACGCAGTATTTT.